The 27 T cell receptor beta chains in this list originate from one sample, sequenced in a study of human T cells and chemical hapten exposure. Time point reported: patch test 1, 2 weeks after DPC sensitization. Regarding treatment: therapeutic diphenylcyclopropenone sensitization with weekly scalp DPC. Via MiXCR, TCRdb re-called the RACE reads, giving one row per CDR3 protein. The sample contains roughly 160,000 distinct CDR3 sequences, roughly 15% of which appear only once. Here the sequenced sample was whole blood, taken in connection with sensitization to the hapten diphenylcyclopropenone (DPC). The source is a woman in her thirties with alopecia areata. Some clones in this sample may be carry-over from other donors' samples.

The V gene is TRBV5-4, the J gene TRBJ1-1; TRBD1 matches 7 bases. Trimming cost V 2 bases and J 5 bases; bases outside gene matches: 6. CDR3 length: 14 amino acids. The germline CDR1 and CDR2 sequences are SGHNT and YYREEE (reference sequence). As DNA, the CDR3 is TGTGCCAGCAGCTTTCGACAGGGACAAACTGAAGCTTTCTTT. It is translated as CASSFRQGQTEAFF.

This clonotype was seen once. The chain couples TRBV4-2 to TRBJ1-5, with unresolved D. Between the trimmed V and J ends, which lost 0 bases and 5 bases, there was a span of 8 bases. The CDR3 spans 14 residues. Per germline, CDR1 LGHNA and CDR2 YNFKEQ. CDR3 DNA sequence: TGTGCCAGCAGCCAAGATGTAGGAGATCAGCCCCAGCATTTT. Translated: CASSQDVGDQPQHF.

This clonotype has at least ten counts. J is TRBJ1-2 and V is TRBV3-1; D unresolved. Trimming took off 0 bases at V and 4 bases at J, with 6 bases between the two ends. This CDR3 is 13 amino acids long. Looked up from germline, CDR1 is LGHDT and CDR2 is YNNKEL (reference sequence). The CDR3 sequence is CASSQDSFYGYTF. CDR3 in DNA: TGTGCCAGCAGCCAAGATAGTTTCTATGGCTACACCTTC.

This clonotype appeared many times. The J gene is TRBJ2-1, the V gene TRBV2; D not certain. V was clipped by 6 bases and J by 12 bases, with 12 bases between them. CDR3 length equals 11 residues. From germline, CDR1 is SNHLY and CDR2 FYNNEI. This chain's CDR3 is CASSAGRSQFF. CDR3 DNA: TGTGCCAGCAGCGCAGGTCGGTCGCAGTTCTTC.

V is TRBV28 and J is TRBJ2-1, with D perhaps assigned TRBD1 or TRBD2 (5 bases each). CDR3 length: 15 residues. CDR1 and CDR2 (germline): MDHEN, SYDVKM. Trimming took off 4 bases at V and 6 bases at J, with 16 bases between the two ends. CDR3 nucleotide sequence: TGTGCCAGCAGTTCGAGCCCCGGGACCCTCAATGAGCAGTTCTTC. It codes for CASSSSPGTLNEQFF.

This rearrangement joins TRBV4-3 to TRBJ1-2, with D unclear. The germline V and J ends were trimmed by 0 bases and 0 bases, with 8 bases remaining between them. This CDR3 is 15 amino acids long. In germline, CDR1 is LGHNA, CDR2 YSLEER. The DNA for the CDR3 is TGCGCCAGCAGCCAAGACAGCGGATCTAACTATGGCTACACCTTC. Protein sequence: CASSQDSGSNYGYTF.

This clonotype has just a few counts. V usage is TRBV6-2 or TRBV6-3 and J usage is TRBJ2-6; 8 nucleotides agree with TRBD2. J gave up 4 bases and V 6 bases, and 11 bases lay outside the gene matches. The CDR3 has 17 amino acids. Germline CDR1 reads MNHEY; CDR2 reads SVGEGT. The CDR3 bases are TGTGCCAGCAGGGAAGCGGGAGTGGCGTTGGGGGCCAACGTCCTGACTTTC. This translates into CASREAGVALGANVLTF.

This clonotype has a single count. This could be a read error, since a much larger clone is one nucleotide away. The V and J genes are TRBV2 and TRBJ1-2; 7 positions agree with TRBD1. The CDR3 is 13 residues long. From germline, CDR1 is SNHLY and CDR2 FYNNEI. This CDR3 reads CASCEDRAYGYTF. CDR3 in DNA: TGTGCCAGCTGTGAAGACAGGGCGTATGGCTACACCTTC.

The chain carries TRBV9 and TRBJ2-7, with D possibly TRBD2 on 6 matching bases. This CDR3 region has 15 residues. The ends were cut back, 0 bases at V and 2 bases at J, with 12 bases in the middle. Germline V gene sequence: CDR1 SGDLS, CDR2 YYNGEE. The CDR3 here is CASSVGVGGTYEQYF. In DNA, the CDR3 is TGTGCCAGCAGCGTAGGTGTCGGGGGTACCTACGAGCAGTACTTC.

A few counts support this clonotype. The rearrangement uses TRBV4-2 and TRBJ1-2; maybe TRBD1 (6 bases). There are 15 residues in the CDR3. Germline-derived CDR1 and CDR2 are LGHNA and YNFKEQ. V dropped 4 bases and J dropped 3 bases, with 15 bases sitting between them. CDR3 protein: CASSPGTMRDYGYTF. CDR3 bases: TGTGCCAGCAGCCCGGGGACAATGAGGGACTATGGCTACACCTTC.

This clonotype was seen only a few times. V and J are TRBV30 and TRBJ1-5; D is unresolved. CDR3 length: 13 residues. Trimming removed 1 base from V and 7 bases from J, with 11 bases in between. CDR1 is GTSNPN and CDR2 is SVGIG in the germline V gene (reference sequence). CDR3: CAWSGGGSQPQHF. The CDR3 nucleotides read TGTGCCTGGAGTGGAGGTGGGTCCCAGCCCCAGCATTTT.

This clonotype was counted at least ten times. The rearrangement links TRBV6-5 to TRBJ2-3; a weak D match, TRBD1 (7 bases). The germline V and J ends were trimmed by 6 bases and 9 bases, with 13 bases remaining between them. This CDR3 contains 12 residues. Germline values: CDR1 MNHEY, CDR2 SVGAGI. The CDR3 DNA reads as TGTGCCAGCAGCCTACAGGGGAGGACGCAGTATTTT. It encodes CASSLQGRTQYF.

This clonotype showed up just a few times. The rearrangement links TRBV10-2 to TRBJ2-1, with a weak D call TRBD1 (8 bases). Trimming left V 8 bases short and J 9 bases short, with 14 bases between. This CDR3 region has 12 residues. Germline CDR1 reads WSHSY; CDR2 reads SAAADI. For the CDR3, the DNA is TGCGCCAGCGGGACAGGCGGGGGTGAGCAGTTCTTC. It translates to CASGTGGGEQFF.

This clonotype has only a few counts. The chain joins TRBV10-3 to TRBJ2-7, with D perhaps assigned TRBD1 or TRBD2 (5 bases each). Trimming took off 7 bases at V and 0 bases at J, with 10 bases between the two ends. This CDR3 region has 13 residues. Germline V gene sequence: CDR1 ENHRY, CDR2 SYGVKD. The CDR3 region is CAITRDLSYEQYF. The CDR3 DNA sequence: TGTGCCATCACCCGGGACCTCTCCTACGAGCAGTACTTC.

This clonotype was picked up many times. V and J are TRBV19 and TRBJ1-2; the D is unclear. In germline, CDR1 is LNHDA, CDR2 SQIVND (reference sequence). The length of the CDR3 is 15 residues. V lost 6 bases to trimming and J lost 6 bases, with 20 bases between them. In DNA, the CDR3 is TGTGCCAGTAGACAACGACATAGCTTTGAGGATGGCTACACCTTC. This encodes CASRQRHSFEDGYTF. Looking up the rest from reference TRBV19 and TRBJ1-2 gives the full variable domain: DGGITQSPKYLFRKEGQNVTLSCEQNLNHDAMYWYRQDPGQGLRLIYYSQIVNDFQKGDIAEGYSVSREKKESFPLTVTSAQKNPTAFYLCASRQRHSFEDGYTFGSGTRLTVV.

There are a few counts of this clonotype. The DNA of the CDR3 is TGTGCCAGCAGCCCGGACTATCCGCCCTACGAGCAGTACTTC. As protein: CASSPDYPPYEQYF. This chain uses TRBV7-2 with TRBJ2-7; tentatively, D is TRBD2 (6 bases). The CDR3 spans 14 residues. Germline V gene sequence: CDR1 SGHTA, CDR2 FQGNSA. V was cut by 5 bases and J by 2 bases, with 13 bases left in between.

This chain uses TRBV6-5 with TRBJ1-5; TRBD1 agrees at 7 bases. The CDR3 spans 16 residues. J lost 0 bases, V lost 4 bases, and 6 bases had no gene match. Germline V gene lookup returns CDR1 MNHEY and CDR2 SVGAGI. The CDR3 DNA is TGTGCCAGCAGTTCCCGAGGGGGCGATAGCAATCAGCCCCAGCATTTT. This codes for CASSSRGGDSNQPQHF.

The chain employs TRBV7-6 and TRBJ2-7; perhaps TRBD1 as D (5 bases). The CDR3 has 15 residues. Looked up from germline, CDR1 is SGHVS and CDR2 is FNYEAQ. V gave up 3 bases and J gave up 0 bases, with 12 bases separating them. DNA of the CDR3: TGTGCCAGCAGCTTTGGGGCAGATCACTCCTACGAGCAGTACTTC. This codes for CASSFGADHSYEQYF.

In this sample, this clonotype turned up a few times. This chain joins TRBV6-5 and TRBJ1-1; no clear D. The CDR3 extends over 17 amino acids. Looked up from germline, CDR1 is MNHEY and CDR2 is SVGAGI. The V end was cut by 0 bases, the J end by 5 bases, with 19 bases between. The CDR3 DNA reads TGTGCCAGCAGTTACTCGAGGTTCGGCGGAGTGGGGACTGAAGCTTTCTTT. Encoded protein: CASSYSRFGGVGTEAFF.

The chain recombines TRBV11-2 with TRBJ2-3, with TRBD1 identical over 7 bases. The CDR3 contains 16 residues. V gave up 1 base and J gave up 8 bases; unmatched junction bases: 12. CDR1 and CDR2 from the germline V gene are SGHAT and FQNNGV. In nucleotides, the CDR3 is TGTGCCAGCAGCTTAGGCGGCAGGGGGATTTCGACTACGCAGTATTTT. Translated, it gives CASSLGGRGISTTQYF. Full variable domain (missing parts from reference TRBV11-2 and TRBJ2-3): EAGVAQSPRYKIIEKRQSVAFWCNPISGHATLYWYQQILGQGPKLLIQFQNNGVVDDSQLPKDRFSAERLKGVDSTLKIQPAKLEDSAVYLCASSLGGRGISTTQYFGPGTRLTVL.

This rearrangement joins TRBV9 to TRBJ2-1; perhaps TRBD2 as D (5 bases). This CDR3 is 14 amino acids long. Germline assignment: CDR1 SGDLS and CDR2 YYNGEE. Trimming removed 1 base at V and 10 bases at J, with 15 bases between. The CDR3 sequence is CASSVLTDGGEQFF. The CDR3 bases are TGTGCCAGCAGCGTACTGACCGACGGCGGGGAGCAGTTCTTC.

The genes are TRBV28 and TRBJ1-6; possible D gene TRBD1, 5 bases. V lost 3 bases to trimming and J lost 8 bases, with 17 bases between them. Germline assignment: CDR1 MDHEN and CDR2 SYDVKM. The CDR3 loop spans 16 amino acids. The CDR3 spells CASSFNPGTVDSPLHF. The CDR3 coding sequence is TGTGCCAGCAGTTTTAATCCCGGGACGGTGGATTCACCCCTCCACTTT.

Ten or more counts support this clonotype. This chain links TRBV6-5 with TRBJ1-6; TRBD1 aligns across 7 bases. The ends lost 6 bases at V and 4 bases at J; junction bases unmatched: 15. There are 18 residues in the CDR3. The germline CDR1 and CDR2 sequences are MNHEY and SVGAGI. CDR3 DNA: TGTGCCAGCAGGCCCAGTTTACGACAGGGATCTTATAATTCACCCCTCCACTTT. Its protein product is CASRPSLRQGSYNSPLHF.

This clonotype has only a few counts. The rearrangement uses TRBV5-1 and TRBJ2-2, with TRBD2 as a possible D gene (6 bases). The germline gives CDR1 SGHRS, CDR2 YFSETQ. V gave up 4 bases and J gave up 2 bases, with 12 bases separating them. The CDR3 is 15 residues long. The CDR3, as DNA: TGCGCCAGCAGCCCGGGCGGGGCTAACACCGGGGAGCTGTTTTTT. This gives the protein CASSPGGANTGELFF. Together with reference TRBV5-1 and TRBJ2-2, the CDR3 gives the full variable domain: KAGVTQTPRYLIKTRGQQVTLSCSPISGHRSVSWYQQTPGQGLQFLFEYFSETQRNKGNFPGRFSGRQFSNSRSEMNVSTLELGDSALYLCASSPGGANTGELFFGEGSRLTVL.

This clonotype was seen more than once but under ten times. J is TRBJ2-5 and V is TRBV6-2 or TRBV6-3; tentatively, D is TRBD1 (6 bases). The ends were cut back, 11 bases at V and 3 bases at J, with 16 bases in the middle. CDR1 and CDR2 from the germline V gene are MNHEY and SVGEGT. This CDR3 comprises 13 residues. CDR3: CASSGQTKETQYF. CDR3 nucleotides: TGTGCCTCTTCCGGACAGACGAAAGAGACCCAGTACTTC.

This chain links TRBV6-5 with TRBJ2-3, with TRBD2 matching over 7 bases. The germline V gene encodes CDR1 MNHEY and CDR2 SVGAGI. V was pared by 6 bases and J by 1 base, with 7 bases of the junction left unmatched. The CDR3 consists of 15 residues. The CDR3 region has the DNA TGTGCCAGCAGCCGTCCTGGGGGGGGCACAGATACGCAGTATTTT. Translated: CASSRPGGGTDTQYF.

The chain combines TRBV29-1 with TRBJ1-3; no clear D. Germline lookup yields CDR1 SQVTM and CDR2 ANQGSEA. The CDR3 loop spans 12 amino acids. V lost 7 bases and J lost 0, with 7 bases in between. CDR3 sequence: CSASISGNTIYF. The CDR3 DNA follows: TGCAGCGCCAGCATCTCTGGAAACACCATATATTTT.